This TCR beta chain was obtained from a study of T cell repertoires in cytomegalovirus infection. The study's findings and limits: Clonotype analysis showed dominance of the ex vivo response by HLA-C-restricted CMV-specific TCR beta clonotypes.

Losses at the gene ends were 3 bases for V and 7 bases for J; bases not matched to a gene: 7. Germline CDR1 is SGHRS and CDR2 is YFSETQ. The CDR3 has 15 amino acids. Comment on this clonotype: The antigen is unknown.

TCRdb redid the calling of the reads with MiXCR, one entry per CDR3 protein. The repertoire holds more than 650,000 distinct CDR3 sequences, with roughly 36% as singletons. The sequence derives from a human donor in good health (CMV status not recorded). Some clones in this sample may be carry-over from other donors' samples. The sequenced sample consisted of PBMCs. The J gene is TRBJ1-6, the V gene TRBV5-1; TRBD1 matches at 7 bases. The CDR3 loop is CASSWSGTANSPLHF. For the CDR3, the DNA is TGCGCCAGCAGCTGGAGCGGGACAGCCAATTCACCCCTCCACTTT.